This is a list of T cell receptor beta chains from one sample in a study of blood T cell repertoires in COVID-19. The data were produced by immunoSEQ multiplex PCR, yet TCRdb's version contains in-frame clones alone and is incomplete. The table records over 200,000 clones, 90% of them present only once. Input material: PBMCs or T cells enriched from blood (not recorded which). These receptors all come from a man aged 25 to 45 who had been exposed to COVID-19. Both conserved end residues are part of each CDR3. Fields, in order: CDR3 DNA, CDR3 protein, D gene, J gene, V gene, clone size. The D gene is left open where the match is weak. Part of the rows lack a size; the others show once, few, many or a class for expanded clones.

CDR3nt: TGCGCCAGCAGCCAAGTGTGGGGGCTCAGGGGGAACACTGAAGCTTTCTTT
CDR3aa: CASSQVWGLRGNTEAFF
d_gene: -
j_gene: TRBJ1-1
v_gene: TRBV4-1
abundance: -

CDR3nt: TGTGCCACCAGCAGAGACAGGGGTTTGTACAATGAGCAGTTCTTC
CDR3aa: CATSRDRGLYNEQFF
d_gene: -
j_gene: TRBJ2-1
v_gene: TRBV15
abundance: -

CDR3nt: TGCGCCAGCAGCCAGCGGCAGGGCGACCCCTACGAGCAGTACTTC
CDR3aa: CASSQRQGDPYEQYF
d_gene: -
j_gene: TRBJ2-7
v_gene: TRBV4-1
abundance: -

CDR3nt: TGTGCCAGTAGTATAGGGAGAAGACCAAATGAAAAACTGTTTTTT
CDR3aa: CASSIGRRPNEKLFF
d_gene: -
j_gene: TRBJ1-4
v_gene: TRBV19
abundance: -

CDR3nt: TGTGCCAGCAGTTTACTCAGGGAAGAGGTCACTGAAGCTTTCTTT
CDR3aa: CASSLLREEVTEAFF
d_gene: -
j_gene: TRBJ1-1
v_gene: TRBV28
abundance: -

CDR3nt: TGCAGTGCACTGGGGGGGATTCAGTTCTTC
CDR3aa: CSALGGIQFF
d_gene: TRBD2
j_gene: TRBJ2-1
v_gene: TRBV20-1
abundance: -

CDR3nt: TGTGCAAGAGACCGGGACAGGGCTGAAGCTTTCTTT
CDR3aa: CARDRDRAEAFF
d_gene: TRBD1
j_gene: TRBJ1-1
v_gene: TRBV30
abundance: few

CDR3nt: TGTGCCAGCAGCTCGACAGGGAGCGAGACCCAGTACTTC
CDR3aa: CASSSTGSETQYF
d_gene: TRBD1
j_gene: TRBJ2-5
v_gene: TRBV5-4
abundance: -

CDR3nt: TGTGCCAGCAGCTTTGCCAGGGAAGTGGGTCAGCCCCAGCATTTT
CDR3aa: CASSFAREVGQPQHF
d_gene: -
j_gene: TRBJ1-5
v_gene: TRBV7-2
abundance: -

CDR3nt: TGTGCCAGCAGCCCTCAGGACTGCTACGAGCAGTACTTC
CDR3aa: CASSPQDCYEQYF
d_gene: -
j_gene: TRBJ2-7
v_gene: TRBV3-1/TRBV3-2
abundance: -

CDR3nt: TGTGCCACCAGCAGAGCCAGACAGGGGTCGCCTTCCTATAATTCACCCCTCCACTTT
CDR3aa: CATSRARQGSPSYNSPLHF
d_gene: TRBD1
j_gene: TRBJ1-6
v_gene: TRBV15
abundance: -

CDR3nt: TGTGCCTGGAGGGGACAGGGGACCAATCAGCCCCAGCATTTT
CDR3aa: CAWRGQGTNQPQHF
d_gene: TRBD1
j_gene: TRBJ1-5
v_gene: TRBV30
abundance: -

CDR3nt: TGTGCCAACGAGGACAGGGGTAACGAAAAACTGTTTTTT
CDR3aa: CANEDRGNEKLFF
d_gene: TRBD1
j_gene: TRBJ1-4
v_gene: TRBV18
abundance: -